Below are 26 T cell receptor beta chains sequenced from a single sample in a study of T cell changes during pregnancy in multiple sclerosis. Clones were read by immunoSEQ multiplex PCR, and TCRdb kept only the in-frame ones, dropping some. Among about 44,000 clones listed, 95% to 96% were seen once. The source material was peripheral blood, sampled in the second trimester of pregnancy. The source of these receptors is a female donor with multiple sclerosis, enrolled in a pregnancy study.

The table lists this clone with a count of one. CDR3 DNA: TGTGCCAGCAGGGGACTAGCGGGGGGTGACAATGAGCAGTTCTTC. Translated, it gives CASRGLAGGDNEQFF. The chain recombines TRBV6-1 with TRBJ2-1; 15 bases agree with TRBD2. The CDR3 has 15 amino acids. Germline trimming cut 6 bases from V and 5 bases from J; bases unmatched to any gene: 2. In germline, CDR1 is MNHNS, CDR2 SASEGT.

This clone occurred once. The chain employs TRBV11-1 and TRBJ2-3; D unresolved. The CDR3 extends over 16 amino acids. The germline V gene encodes CDR1 SGHAT and CDR2 FQDESV (reference sequence). The V gene lost 2 bases and the J gene lost 2 bases, with 14 bases spanning the gap. This CDR3 is CASSLSARAHTDTQYF. DNA of the CDR3: TGTGCCAGCAGCTTATCTGCTCGAGCTCACACAGATACGCAGTATTTT.

The chain uses TRBV27 and TRBJ2-3; 14 bases match TRBD2. The CDR3 covers 21 residues. Germline V gene lookup returns CDR1 MNHEY and CDR2 SMNVEV (reference sequence). Germline trimming cut 6 bases from V and 4 bases from J; bases unmatched to any gene: 21. The CDR3 region has the DNA TGTGCCAGCAGACTAAGAGACACCGGGACTAGCGGGGGCTTTCCCCCAGATACGCAGTATTTT. Its translation is CASRLRDTGTSGGFPPDTQYF.

The chain combines TRBV7-3 with TRBJ1-2, with a tentative D call TRBD1 (6 bases). Germline CDR1 and CDR2: SGHTA and FQGTGA. The CDR3 is made up of 12 amino acids. The V end was cut by 5 bases, the J end by 8 bases, with 12 bases between. CDR3 in amino acids: CASSLSGDGYTF. DNA of the CDR3: TGTGCCAGCAGCCTCTCAGGGGACGGCTACACCTTC.

The rearrangement joins TRBV18 to TRBJ1-4; D not certain. Germline V gene lookup returns CDR1 KGHSH and CDR2 LQKENI. The CDR3 is 13 amino acids. V dropped 5 bases and J dropped 8 bases, with 12 bases sitting between them. CDR3 sequence reads: CASSSRADEKLFF. In nucleotides, the CDR3 is TGTGCCAGCTCATCACGGGCAGACGAAAAACTGTTTTTT.

The chain combines TRBV6-6 with TRBJ2-3; 7 positions match TRBD2. CDR1 MNHNY and CDR2 SVGAGI come from the germline V gene (reference sequence). With V trimmed by 6 bases and J by 5 bases, 11 bases remained unmatched. CDR3 length: 15 residues. CDR3 sequence: CASREQFGGGDTQYF. CDR3 nucleotide sequence: TGTGCCAGCAGGGAACAATTTGGGGGGGGAGATACGCAGTATTTT.

This sequence joins TRBV5-1 and TRBJ1-2; D is perhaps TRBD1 (5 bases). Germline CDR1 and CDR2: SGHRS and YFSETQ. CDR3 length: 16 amino acids. Trimming shortened V by 0 bases and J by 0 bases, and 12 bases separated the two germline ends. The CDR3: CASSLAQRGTNYGYTF. The CDR3 DNA follows: TGCGCCAGCAGCTTGGCCCAACGGGGGACTAACTATGGCTACACCTTC.

This clone was detected only once. The rearrangement joins TRBV2 to TRBJ2-7; D is ambiguous. In germline, CDR1 is SNHLY, CDR2 FYNNEI. The CDR3 has 13 amino acids. Trimming took off 5 bases at V and 2 bases at J, with 10 bases between the two ends. The CDR3 nucleotides are TGTGCCAGCAGTATCAGGCAAGCCTACGAGCAGTACTTC. Amino acids: CASSIRQAYEQYF.

This clone was counted once. V and J are TRBV6-5 and TRBJ2-5, with D possibly being TRBD2 (6 bases). Trimming shortened V by 2 bases and J by 2 bases, and 15 bases separated the two germline ends. Per germline, CDR1 MNHEY and CDR2 SVGAGI. CDR3 length: 16 amino acids. The chain's CDR3 is CASSYGAGRPQETQYF. The CDR3 nucleotides read TGTGCCAGCAGTTACGGGGCGGGAAGGCCTCAAGAGACCCAGTACTTC.

This chain joins TRBV7-8 and TRBJ2-7; TRBD1 matches 7 bases. The CDR3 contains 15 residues. Germline assignment: CDR1 SGHVS and CDR2 FQNEAQ. Trimming took 5 bases from V and 2 from J; bases not matched to a gene: 9. The DNA of the CDR3 is TGTGCCAGCAGCCACCACAGGGACAGCCCCTACGAGCAGTACTTC. This sequence encodes CASSHHRDSPYEQYF.

The gene calls are TRBV6-5 and TRBJ1-4; unclear D gene. Trimming took 2 bases from V and 0 from J, leaving 7 bases between them. Germline-derived CDR1 and CDR2 are MNHEY and SVGAGI. The CDR3 covers 15 residues. As DNA, the CDR3 is TGTGCCAGCAGTTACCGGAGGACAACTAATGAAAAACTGTTTTTT. It codes for CASSYRRTTNEKLFF.

V is TRBV6-1 and J is TRBJ2-1; 11 bases are a match to TRBD2. CDR1 and CDR2 (germline): MNHNS, SASEGT. After removal of 2 bases from V and 4 bases from J, the junction contained 4 bases not matched to a gene. The CDR3 spans 16 residues. This CDR3 reads CASSEFTSGGYNEQFF. CDR3 bases: TGTGCCAGCAGTGAATTCACTAGCGGGGGTTACAATGAGCAGTTCTTC.

The rearrangement joins TRBV19 to TRBJ1-2, with D perhaps matching TRBD1 (5 bases). Trimming took 4 bases from V and 2 from J, leaving 11 bases between them. Looked up from germline, CDR1 is LNHDA and CDR2 is SQIVND (reference sequence). The CDR3 is made up of 14 amino acids. This CDR3 reads CASSKGEKNYGYTF. Written as DNA, the CDR3 is TGTGCCAGTAGTAAAGGGGAAAAGAACTATGGCTACACCTTC.

DNA for the CDR3: TGTGCCAGCAGTGACTCGACAAATTCACCCCTCCACTTT. Translation: CASSDSTNSPLHF. The V call is TRBV6-4, the J call TRBJ1-6, with unresolved D. The CDR3 extends over 13 amino acids. Germline-derived CDR1 and CDR2 are MRHNA and SNTAGT. Trimming pared 0 bases from V and 7 bases from J, leaving 4 bases between.

The chain links TRBV7-6 to TRBJ1-1, with TRBD1 identical over 9 bases. CDR1 and CDR2 (germline): SGHVS, FNYEAQ. This CDR3 region has 15 residues. The trim removed 5 bases at V and 1 base at J, leaving 5 bases unmatched. The CDR3 DNA reads TGTGCCAGCAGCCCCTCGGGACAGGGGAACACTGAAGCTTTCTTT. Its translation: CASSPSGQGNTEAFF.

This rearrangement joins TRBV19 to TRBJ1-5, with D uncertain. The CDR3 extends over 14 amino acids. Per the germline V gene, CDR1 is LNHDA and CDR2 is SQIVND (reference sequence). The germline V and J ends were trimmed by 0 bases and 7 bases, with 10 bases remaining between them. This chain's CDR3 is CASSIEVGSQPQHF. CDR3 bases: TGTGCCAGTAGTATAGAGGTCGGGAGCCAGCCCCAGCATTTT.

The chain couples TRBV7-2 to TRBJ1-2; D not certain. V was clipped by 1 base and J by 5 bases, with 8 bases between them. CDR3 length: 13 residues. The germline V gene has CDR1 SGHTA and CDR2 FQGNSA. The CDR3 DNA reads TGTGCCAGCAGCTTAGATTACCGGTATGGCTACACCTTC. Encoded protein: CASSLDYRYGYTF.

The chain employs TRBV7-8 and TRBJ1-6; 8 bases match TRBD1. V gave up 5 bases and J gave up 7 bases; unmatched junction bases: 4. CDR3 length: 14 residues. Germline V CDR1 and CDR2: SGHVS, FQNEAQ. CDR3 nucleotide sequence: TGTGCCAGCAGCCTAGGGGACAGGAATTCACCCCTCCACTTT. It yields the protein CASSLGDRNSPLHF.

The rearrangement links TRBV10-3 to TRBJ2-7; 9 bases align to TRBD1. The trim removed 5 bases at V and 0 bases at J, leaving 11 bases unmatched. Germline V lookup: CDR1 ENHRY, CDR2 SYGVKD. This CDR3 region has 17 residues. The CDR3 sequence: CAISSGTGKGGSYEQYF. The CDR3 region has the DNA TGTGCCATCAGTTCCGGGACAGGGAAAGGAGGCTCCTACGAGCAGTACTTC.

This clone was seen a single time. The V gene is TRBV5-4, the J gene TRBJ2-6; D may be TRBD1 (6 bases). Trimming pared 3 bases from V and 0 bases from J, leaving 10 bases between. Germline V gene sequence: CDR1 SGHNT, CDR2 YYREEE (reference sequence). The CDR3 loop spans 16 amino acids. This chain's CDR3 is CASSWDTGSGANVLTF. CDR3 nucleotide sequence: TGTGCCAGCAGCTGGGACACAGGCTCTGGGGCCAACGTCCTGACTTTC.

The chain uses TRBV9 and TRBJ2-5; 13 bases agree with TRBD2. CDR3 length equals 17 residues. Germline-derived CDR1 and CDR2 are SGDLS and YYNGEE. After removal of 3 bases from V and 1 base from J, the junction contained 6 bases not matched to a gene. CDR3 sequence: CASSAGLAGVSQETQYF. The DNA for the CDR3 is TGTGCCAGCAGCGCTGGACTAGCGGGAGTTTCCCAAGAGACCCAGTACTTC. Drawing the rest from reference TRBV9 and TRBJ2-5, the complete variable domain is DSGVTQTPKHLITATGQRVTLRCSPRSGDLSVYWYQQSLDQGLQFLIQYYNGEERAKGNILERFSAQQFPDLHSELNLSSLELGDSALYFCASSAGLAGVSQETQYFGPGTRLLVL.

For the CDR3, the DNA is TGTGCCAGCAGCCCCTGGGGGGGGGCATCCTACGAGCAGTACTTC. Amino acid sequence: CASSPWGGASYEQYF. The chain joins TRBV11-2 to TRBJ2-7, with a possible D match to TRBD2 (7 bases). This CDR3 contains 15 residues. From germline, CDR1 is SGHAT and CDR2 FQNNGV. V was pared by 5 bases and J by 1 base, with 15 bases between.

V gene TRBV19 combines with J gene TRBJ1-2; D might be TRBD1 (5 bases). CDR1 is LNHDA and CDR2 is SQIVND in the germline V gene (reference sequence). Between the trimmed V and J ends, which lost 4 bases and 2 bases, there was a span of 8 bases. The CDR3 runs 13 residues. The CDR3 here is CASSRGGNYGYTF. The CDR3 nucleotides are TGTGCCAGTAGTAGGGGCGGCAACTATGGCTACACCTTC.

The chain combines TRBV14 with TRBJ2-6; no reliable D call. The germline V gene encodes CDR1 SGHDN and CDR2 FVKESK. This CDR3 is built from 15 residues. Trimming cost V 3 bases and J 4 bases, with 10 bases left between them. CDR3 coding DNA: TGTGCCAGCAGCCATTCACGTGGCGGGGCCAACGTCCTGACTTTC. It specifies CASSHSRGGANVLTF.

The chain couples TRBV7-6 to TRBJ1-1; possibly TRBD1 for D (5 bases). The CDR3 covers 15 residues. Germline V gene sequence: CDR1 SGHVS, CDR2 FNYEAQ. V was clipped by 5 bases and J by 1 base, with 14 bases between them. CDR3 nucleotide sequence: TGTGCCAGCAGCACAGGAGAGTACCAGAACACTGAAGCTTTCTTT. Its protein product is CASSTGEYQNTEAFF.

This chain links TRBV19 with TRBJ2-3, with 8 bases identical to TRBD2. Germline V CDR1 and CDR2: LNHDA, SQIVND (reference sequence). Trimming removed 9 bases from V and 3 bases from J; junction bases left unmatched: 2. The CDR3 runs 12 residues. CDR3 amino acids: CASREGTDTQYF. The CDR3 nucleotides are TGTGCCAGCCGGGAGGGGACAGATACGCAGTATTTT. The whole variable domain, remainder taken from reference TRBV19 and TRBJ2-3, is DGGITQSPKYLFRKEGQNVTLSCEQNLNHDAMYWYRQDPGQGLRLIYYSQIVNDFQKGDIAEGYSVSREKKESFPLTVTSAQKNPTAFYLCASREGTDTQYFGPGTRLTVL.